The text below deals with one TCR beta chain. This sample was included in a study of blood T cell repertoires in COVID-19. Study at large: Whether acute or convalescent, the COVID-19 samples came from the United States, Italy and Spain. The cDNA or gDNA used as material had been derived from T cells, B-cell-depleted T cells, or PBMCs.

Original analysis: Cell counts per sample came from amplifying reference gene primers. Here immunoSEQ multiplex PCR was the method, and the copy in TCRdb shows in-frame clones only, minus some. The V and J calls and clone size come from that table; D and trimming were worked out from the DNA. The repertoire includes about 190,000 clones, almost 80% of them detected once, and more than 25% sits in the top ten. The junction had 10 bases not matched to a gene; V was cut back by 8 bases and J by 3 bases. CDR1 is SGHAT, CDR2 FQNNGV, per germline. The CDR3 consists of 16 residues. The receptor was isolated from a woman aged 70-85 years with acute or convalescent COVID-19. Source material: peripheral blood. The rearrangement joins TRBV11-2 to TRBJ2-1, with 10 bases that match TRBD2. In nucleotides, the CDR3 is TGTGCCAGCGGACTAGCGGCTACAGTATTCTACAATGAGCAGTTCTTC. Its translation: CASGLAATVFYNEQFF. The entire variable domain, with the rest obtained from reference TRBV11-2 and TRBJ2-1, is as follows: EAGVAQSPRYKIIEKRQSVAFWCNPISGHATLYWYQQILGQGPKLLIQFQNNGVVDDSQLPKDRFSAERLKGVDSTLKIQPAKLEDSAVYLCASGLAATVFYNEQFFGPGTRLTVL.